Listed here is a single T cell receptor beta chain. The antigen this receptor binds is unknown. Base-call qualities are not available, and no considerably larger clone is one nucleotide away. This sample is drawn from a study of post-analysis software for immune sequencing data (dated by TCRdb to the mid-2010s). Looking at the study overall: Recorded disease courses included relapsing-remitting, secondary progressive and progressive-relapsing multiple sclerosis, with some patients lacking subtype annotation. The patient repertoires were set against 10 to 11 previously published healthy control repertoires from donors whose ages ranged from roughly 6 to 26 years. A subset of samples was prepared in parallel using single-end sample barcoding, then pooled and co-amplified after Illumina adapter ligation.

What the authors observed across the whole study: Direct clustering with F measure showed strong co-clustering of samples prepared in the same batch, prompting a batch-effect correction. Significantly higher frequencies in patients than in controls were found for about five TRBV segments, including TRBV5-6, TRBV5-1 and TRBV20-1. The multiple sclerosis patient group was slightly younger than the control group. Normalized Chao1 diversity was significantly lower in multiple sclerosis patients than controls, suggesting substantial peripheral T-cell clonal expansion.

CDR1 is given as DFQATT and CDR2 as SNEGSKA, both from the germline V gene (reference sequence). Inclusive of the bounding cysteine and phenylalanine, the CDR3 is 13 residues long. CDR3 DNA is the only sequence kept; it has 39 bases, read in frame from the first base. The germline V and J ends show losses of 2 bases and 4 bases respectively, and no gene match explains 3 bases of the junction. Library creation used PCR. TCRdb lists the instrument as Illumina HiSeq 2500. Unique molecular identifiers were incorporated into TCR beta cDNA libraries to reduce PCR and sequencing biases. Per 1 to 10 million input T cells, some 500,000 cDNA molecules were obtained, such that each molecule approximated one T cell. The patient libraries were prepared and sequenced with the same protocol used for the earlier healthy control dataset. Samples belonging to the same batch were prepared together, multiplexed and sequenced on a shared HiSeq lane. For the original study's pipeline: MIGEC was used to process the raw barcoded reads, and molecular identifier groups with only a single read were discarded before consensus assembly and CDR3 extraction. Clonotype tables were post-analysed with VDJtools, and diversity was normalized by down-sampling all datasets to the smallest sample size. Repertoire overlap clustering matched CDR3 amino acid but not nucleotide sequences to correct batch-related cross-sample contamination. In TCRdb, the public reads were trimmed at Q25 with fastp and aligned with MiXCR, with productive beta chains retained. Rows with one shared CDR3 protein collapse into an entry with the most common genes and DNA. The V and J calls reflect TCRdb's pipeline rather than the authors' work. The sample contains 650,000 to 850,000 distinct CDR3 sequences, about half of them found a single time. Roughly 5.2% of the sample goes to the ten largest clones.

TCR beta repertoires were profiled from peripheral blood of 10 to 15 young patients with multiple sclerosis to demonstrate the VDJtools post-analysis software. The multiple sclerosis patients were children and adolescents between about 6 and 16 years of age. This receptor chain uses TRBV20-1 and TRBJ1-2; 8 bases in the middle match TRBD1. This receptor was identified in a girl between 5 and 17 years old with multiple sclerosis. The sequencing sample was made of blood. The base sequence is TGCAGTGCTAGAAGGACAGGGTTCTATGGCTACACCTTC. Its protein product is CSARRTGFYGYTF.